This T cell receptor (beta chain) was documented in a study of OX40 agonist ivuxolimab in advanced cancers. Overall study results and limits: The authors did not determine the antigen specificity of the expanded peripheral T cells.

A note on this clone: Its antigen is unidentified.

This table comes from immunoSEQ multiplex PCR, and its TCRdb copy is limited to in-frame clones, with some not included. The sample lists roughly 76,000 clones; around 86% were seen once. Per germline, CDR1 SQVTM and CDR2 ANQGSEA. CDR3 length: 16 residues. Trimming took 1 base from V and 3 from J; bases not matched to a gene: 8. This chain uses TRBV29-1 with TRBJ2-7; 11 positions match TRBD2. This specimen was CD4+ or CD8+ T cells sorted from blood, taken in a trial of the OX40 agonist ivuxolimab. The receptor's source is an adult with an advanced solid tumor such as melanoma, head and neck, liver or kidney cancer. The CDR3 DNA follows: TGCAGCGTTGAAGTGTTAGCGGGAGGGCCGGACTACGAGCAGTACTTC. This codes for CSVEVLAGGPDYEQYF.